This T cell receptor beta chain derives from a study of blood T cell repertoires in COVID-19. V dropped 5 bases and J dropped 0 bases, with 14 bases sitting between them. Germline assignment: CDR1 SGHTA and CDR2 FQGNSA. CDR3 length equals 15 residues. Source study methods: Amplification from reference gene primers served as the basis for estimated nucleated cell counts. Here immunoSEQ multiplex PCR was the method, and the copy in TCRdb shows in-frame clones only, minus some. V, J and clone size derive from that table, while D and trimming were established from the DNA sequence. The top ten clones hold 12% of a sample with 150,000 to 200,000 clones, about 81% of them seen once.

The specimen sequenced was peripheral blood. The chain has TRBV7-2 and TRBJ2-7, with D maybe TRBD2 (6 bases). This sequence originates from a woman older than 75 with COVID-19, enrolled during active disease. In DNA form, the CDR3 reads TGTGCCAGCAGCATCTTAGGGAGGAGCTCCTACGAGCAGTACTTC. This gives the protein CASSILGRSSYEQYF.